This entry concerns a single T cell receptor beta chain. Its antigen is currently unknown. Assay used: immunoSEQ multiplex PCR; TCRdb lists only in-frame clones, some missing. The sample lists around 82,000 clones; under 80% were seen once. The sample belongs to a study of radiotherapy plus CTLA-4 blockade in lung cancer. The study, taken as a whole, reports: Early blood T cell clone changes and increased post-radiation serum interferon-beta were reportedly the strongest response predictors.

The receptor was derived from a human donor with non-small cell lung cancer whose response to radiotherapy plus ipilimumab could not be evaluated. Some clones in this sample may be carry-over from other donors' samples. The source material was peripheral blood, sampled from a patient treated with radiotherapy plus ipilimumab.

CDR3 in DNA: TGTGCCAGCAGTTCCTGGGACAGGGCGCGTCAGCCCCAGCATTTT. Translation gives CASSSWDRARQPQHF. The rearrangement joins TRBV2 to TRBJ1-5, with 9 bases identical to TRBD1. Germline assignment: CDR1 SNHLY and CDR2 FYNNEI. Trimming removed 5 bases from V and 6 bases from J; junction bases left unmatched: 8. The CDR3 is made up of 15 amino acids.